This T cell receptor (beta chain) was documented in a study of T-cell memory formation after mild COVID-19. Study-wide background: Clusters were largely donor specific. Findings and caveats of the study: Pre-infection memory already had some responding clones, implying cross-reactive memory joined. Contracting CD4+ clones lay largely in CM and EM, with CD8+ ones residing in EMRA.

In this sample, this clonotype turned up a few times. Its antigen remains unknown. The germline V gene encodes CDR1 SNHLY and CDR2 FYNNEI. The CDR3 runs 18 residues. V dropped 6 bases and J dropped 0; count of bases not matched to a gene: 10. TCRdb re-analysed the 5' RACE reads in MiXCR, keeping a single row per CDR3 protein. The sample has about 290,000 distinct CDR3 sequences, about 15% seen once. The source of this sequence is a man aged 18 to 29 who had mild COVID-19 (a few samples of this study predate the infection). Cell type and time point are not known. J is TRBJ2-2 and V is TRBV2, with TRBD2 matching 10 bases. The sequenced sample was PBMCs or a T cell subset sorted from them (not recorded which). The DNA of the CDR3 is TGTGCCAGCAGCACCCGTCTCCTAGCGGGGGCGAACACCGGGGAGCTGTTTTTT. Translated, it gives CASSTRLLAGANTGELFF.